The 24 T cell receptor beta chains listed next were all sequenced from one sample in a study of response to subunit inactivated influenza vaccine. TCRdb fed the RT-PCR reads into MiXCR, producing one record per CDR3 protein. Here the sample spans around 520,000 distinct CDR3 sequences, about 25% being singletons. The starting material was CD4+ T cells sorted from PBMCs, obtained roughly 5 days after vaccination. The receptor source for this set is a man in his fifties who received an inactivated influenza vaccine.

This clonotype was counted a few times. The chain has TRBV18 and TRBJ2-2; possibly TRBD2 for D (7 bases). The V gene lost 4 bases and the J gene lost 3 bases, with 18 bases spanning the gap. This CDR3 contains 17 residues. Germline V gives CDR1 KGHSH, CDR2 LQKENI. In DNA form, the CDR3 reads TGTGCCAGCTCACGCATTCCGGCGGGGGCGGACACCGGGGAGCTGTTTTTT. Translation: CASSRIPAGADTGELFF.

This clonotype showed up just a few times. The gene calls are TRBV27 and TRBJ1-2; TRBD1 might be the D (6 bases). This CDR3 spans 15 amino acids. Germline V CDR1 and CDR2: MNHEY, SMNVEV (reference sequence). Trimming cost V 2 bases and J 4 bases, with 14 bases left between them. The CDR3 spells CASSLTRQGTYGYTF. Written as DNA, the CDR3 is TGTGCCAGCAGTTTAACGCGGCAGGGGACCTATGGCTACACCTTC.

This chain links TRBV4-3 with TRBJ1-2, with D tentatively TRBD1 (5 bases). V was pared by 0 bases and J by 2 bases, with 22 bases between. This CDR3 region has 19 residues. The germline V gene has CDR1 LGHNA and CDR2 YSLEER. The CDR3 is CASSQESIRTTDLNYGYTF. As DNA, the CDR3 is TGCGCCAGCAGCCAAGAGAGTATTCGGACAACCGACCTAAACTATGGCTACACCTTC.

This clonotype was detected only a few times. The chain recombines TRBV6-2 or TRBV6-3 with TRBJ2-1; 9 bases match TRBD1. From germline, CDR1 is MNHEY and CDR2 SVGEGT. V was pared by 5 bases and J by 9 bases, with 14 bases of the junction left unmatched. The CDR3 covers 16 residues. The CDR3 coding sequence is TGTGCCAGCAGTCGGTCCGGGACAGGGTACTACGGTGAGCAGTTCTTC. Amino acid sequence: CASSRSGTGYYGEQFF.

J is TRBJ2-7 and V is TRBV20-1; D may be TRBD1 (7 bases). This CDR3 has 13 amino acids. V was cut by 7 bases and J by 4 bases, with 17 bases left in between. Germline V gene data show CDR1 as DFQATT and CDR2 as SNEGSKA (reference sequence). The chain's CDR3 is CSGVAGQIYEQYF. CDR3 sequence (DNA): TGCAGTGGGGTCGCGGGACAGATATACGAGCAGTACTTC.

Only a few counts were recorded for this clonotype. This rearrangement joins TRBV10-3 to TRBJ2-5; D is unclear. Trimming shortened V by 0 bases and J by 2 bases, and 7 bases separated the two germline ends. Germline lookup yields CDR1 ENHRY and CDR2 SYGVKD. CDR3 length: 14 residues. The DNA of the CDR3 is TGTGCCATCAGTGAGTCGATGGGGCAAGAGACCCAGTACTTC. It specifies CAISESMGQETQYF.

This clonotype has ten or more counts. The junction shows a germline mismatch at one end, possibly a read error. V usage is TRBV5-1 and J usage is TRBJ2-7, with a tentative D call TRBD2 (5 bases). The CDR3 extends over 13 amino acids. CDR1 SGHRS and CDR2 YFSETQ come from the germline V gene. In DNA form, the CDR3 reads TGTGCCAGCAGCTTAGACGGGACCTACGAGCAGTACTTC. Translated: CASSLDGTYEQYF.

The rearrangement joins TRBV12-3 or TRBV12-4 to TRBJ1-5; perhaps TRBD1 as D (5 bases). The CDR3 consists of 14 residues. The ends were cut back, 2 bases at V and 4 bases at J, with 9 bases in the middle. CDR3 sequence reads: CASSLKQANQPQHF. CDR3 sequence (DNA): TGTGCCAGCAGTTTAAAACAGGCGAATCAGCCCCAGCATTTT.

This clonotype showed up just a few times. V and J are TRBV20-1 and TRBJ1-1, with 7 positions matching TRBD1. This CDR3 has 11 amino acids. Germline trimming cut 7 bases from V and 11 bases from J; bases unmatched to any gene: 10. CDR1 and CDR2 (germline): DFQATT, SNEGSKA (reference sequence). CDR3 protein: CSVLSGTVAFF. The CDR3 DNA is TGCAGTGTCCTTTCCGGGACAGTGGCTTTCTTT.

The rearrangement joins TRBV5-1 to TRBJ1-1, with D perhaps matching TRBD1 (5 bases). V lost 0 bases, J lost 1 base, and 19 bases lay in between. Germline V gene lookup returns CDR1 SGHRS and CDR2 YFSETQ. The CDR3 is 18 amino acids. In DNA form, the CDR3 reads TGCGCCAGCAGCTTGGGCCGGGGCCCGGGATCAGGGAACACTGAAGCTTTCTTT. Amino acids: CASSLGRGPGSGNTEAFF.

CDR3 coding DNA: TGTGCCAGCAGCGTAGGAGGGACAACACAAGAGACCCAGTACTTC. Amino acid sequence: CASSVGGTTQETQYF. This rearrangement joins TRBV9 to TRBJ2-5; perhaps TRBD1 as D (6 bases). CDR3 size: 15 residues. Per germline, CDR1 SGDLS and CDR2 YYNGEE. The V end was cut by 0 bases, the J end by 2 bases, with 11 bases between.

The chain joins TRBV7-8 to TRBJ1-5, with D perhaps matching TRBD1 (6 bases). Per germline, CDR1 SGHVS and CDR2 FQNEAQ. Trimming shortened V by 5 bases and J by 9 bases, and 17 bases separated the two germline ends. The CDR3 totals 14 residues. The CDR3, as DNA: TGTGCCAGCAGCCTCAACAGGGCCGGGGGGCCCCAGCATTTT. It encodes CASSLNRAGGPQHF.

The chain is built from TRBV6-2 or TRBV6-3 and TRBJ2-3, with D unclear. Germline loops: CDR1 MNHEY, CDR2 SVGEGT. The CDR3 is made up of 13 amino acids. V lost 0 bases and J lost 2, with 3 bases in between. For the CDR3, the DNA is TGTGCCAGCAGTTACTCGATCACAGATACGCAGTATTTT. Protein product: CASSYSITDTQYF.

This clonotype turned up a few times. The V call is TRBV5-1, the J call TRBJ2-1, with 7 positions matching TRBD1. Per the germline V gene, CDR1 is SGHRS and CDR2 is YFSETQ. V lost 0 bases to trimming and J lost 2 bases; unmatched junction nucleotides: 5. CDR3 length: 16 amino acids. CDR3 protein: CASSLAAQGAYNEQFF. In nucleotides, the CDR3 is TGCGCCAGCAGCTTGGCCGCCCAGGGGGCCTACAATGAGCAGTTCTTC.

The V call is TRBV12-3 or TRBV12-4, the J call TRBJ1-1; no definite D call. The CDR3 has 12 residues. V shed 9 bases and J shed 2 bases, with 10 bases lying between them. This chain's CDR3 is CASETVNTEAFF. CDR3 nucleotide sequence: TGTGCCAGTGAGACGGTAAACACTGAAGCTTTCTTT.

This clonotype has ten or more counts. J is TRBJ2-7 and V is TRBV9; a possible D gene is TRBD2 (6 bases). The germline V gene has CDR1 SGDLS and CDR2 YYNGEE. The germline V and J ends were trimmed by 6 bases and 3 bases, with 16 bases remaining between them. This CDR3 comprises 14 residues. In nucleotides, the CDR3 is TGTGCCAGCAACGAATTTGGCGGGGTCTACGAGCAGTACTTC. It translates to CASNEFGGVYEQYF.

The genes are TRBV12-3 or TRBV12-4 and TRBJ1-1; D call uncertain. CDR3 length: 11 residues. Trimming took off 4 bases at V and 6 bases at J, with 6 bases between the two ends. CDR3 sequence: CASSYRSEAFF. In DNA, the CDR3 is TGTGCCAGCAGTTATAGGTCTGAAGCTTTCTTT.

This clonotype was seen a handful of times. The V and J genes are TRBV12-3 or TRBV12-4 and TRBJ2-7, with D hard to call. The CDR3 has 13 amino acids. Trimming removed 5 bases at V and 3 bases at J, with 11 bases between. This chain's CDR3 is CASSNQPLYEQYF. In DNA form, the CDR3 reads TGTGCCAGCAGTAACCAGCCGCTCTACGAGCAGTACTTC.

The rearrangement links TRBV12-3 or TRBV12-4 to TRBJ1-6, with 7 bases matching TRBD1. The CDR3 totals 15 residues. Trimming took 6 bases from V and 6 from J; bases not matched to a gene: 8. As DNA, the CDR3 is TGTGCCAGCAGATCCCGGGACAGCACTAATTCACCCCTCCACTTT. Its translation: CASRSRDSTNSPLHF.

This clonotype was observed a few times. V gene TRBV6-5 combines with J gene TRBJ2-5; 7 positions match TRBD1. CDR3 length: 15 residues. CDR1 and CDR2 (germline): MNHEY, SVGAGI. The trim removed 2 bases at V and 5 bases at J, leaving 8 bases unmatched. The DNA of the CDR3 is TGTGCCAGCAGTTACAGGGGGCTAGTTGGTGAGACCCAGTACTTC. It is translated as CASSYRGLVGETQYF.

This chain joins TRBV7-2 and TRBJ2-3; D is uncertain. The germline V gene has CDR1 SGHTA and CDR2 FQGNSA. The CDR3 extends over 15 amino acids. Deletions cut 1 base from V and 2 bases from J, with 10 bases between. As DNA, the CDR3 is TGTGCCAGCAGCTTAGTTAGCCAGGTCACAGATACGCAGTATTTT. It yields the protein CASSLVSQVTDTQYF. Drawing the rest from reference TRBV7-2 and TRBJ2-3, the complete variable domain is GAGVSQSPSNKVTEKGKDVELRCDPISGHTALYWYRQSLGQGLEFLIYFQGNSAPDKSGLPSDRFSAERTGGSVSTLTIQRTQQEDSAVYLCASSLVSQVTDTQYFGPGTRLTVL.

The chain has TRBV5-1 and TRBJ1-2, with 9 bases that match TRBD1. With 0 bases clipped from V and 5 bases from J, the junction kept 5 bases outside the gene matches. This CDR3 has 15 amino acids. From germline, CDR1 is SGHRS and CDR2 YFSETQ. The chain's CDR3 is CASSLEQGAQYGYTF. The CDR3 DNA sequence: TGCGCCAGCAGCTTGGAACAGGGGGCGCAGTATGGCTACACCTTC.

This clonotype was seen more than once but under ten times. This chain links TRBV20-1 with TRBJ1-2; D gene unclear. The CDR3 totals 13 residues. Germline V gives CDR1 DFQATT, CDR2 SNEGSKA (reference sequence). Trimming stripped 0 bases from V and 6 bases from J, with 11 bases between. The CDR3 sequence: CSARDLVADGYTF. The CDR3 coding sequence is TGCAGTGCTAGAGATCTGGTGGCGGATGGCTACACCTTC.

This clonotype was detected a few times. V and J are TRBV11-2 and TRBJ2-5; D is perhaps TRBD1 or TRBD2 (5 bases each). The V end lost 6 bases, the J end lost 3 bases, and 20 bases lay between the germline ends. Germline values: CDR1 SGHAT, CDR2 FQNNGV. The CDR3 is 16 amino acids. The CDR3 sequence is CASRTRYGTTKETQYF. The CDR3, as DNA: TGTGCCAGCAGAACGCGATACGGGACCACCAAAGAGACCCAGTACTTC.